Given below is one T cell receptor (beta chain) in context. Looked up from germline, CDR1 is MDHEN and CDR2 is SYDVKM. The CDR3 is 14 amino acids. The V and J ends lost 3 bases and 7 bases respectively, with 15 bases between them. The assay was immunoSEQ multiplex PCR, and TCRdb's table has in-frame clones only and misses some. The sample carries over 30,000 clones, 80% to 90% recorded once. This specimen belongs to a study of neoadjuvant anti-PD-1 for oral cavity cancer. The chain combines TRBV28 with TRBJ1-1; TRBD1 is a possible D gene (5 bases). The sample consisted of PBMCs, taken before nivolumab (anti-PD-1) treatment. This receptor was obtained from a person aged 40 to 85 with oral cavity squamous cell carcinoma. For the CDR3, the DNA is TGTGCCAGCAGTTTCCCCGACAGCACTTATGAAGCTTTCTTT. It translates to CASSFPDSTYEAFF.